The 11 T cell receptor beta chains below were found in one sample sequenced in a study of shared clonotypes between healthy human individuals. Libraries were prepared by immunoSEQ multiplex PCR; TCRdb keeps only in-frame clonotypes and omits some of them. The table includes around 1.4 million clones, around 98.5% detected once. The sequencing sample was made of naive CD4+ T cells sorted from blood. Subset of the sample: CD45RA+ positively selected. The receptors derive from a young man in good health.

The V and J genes are TRBV5-1 and TRBJ2-7, with 7 bases aligning to TRBD1. The CDR3 consists of 14 residues. The germline V gene encodes CDR1 SGHRS and CDR2 YFSETQ. The V gene end was trimmed by 4 bases and the J gene end by 3 bases; junction bases not matched to a gene: 7. The CDR3 DNA reads as TGCGCCAGCAGCCCGGGACAGCTGATCTACGAGCAGTACTTC. Translated, it gives CASSPGQLIYEQYF.

The V gene is TRBV18, the J gene TRBJ1-1; 7 bases align to TRBD1. This CDR3 has 14 amino acids. J lost 1 base, V lost 8 bases, and 7 bases had no gene match. Germline values: CDR1 KGHSH, CDR2 LQKENI. The CDR3 loop reads CASLTDRKNTEAFF. DNA of the CDR3: TGTGCCAGCCTTACGGACAGGAAGAACACTGAAGCTTTCTTT.

The rearrangement links TRBV6-5 to TRBJ2-7, with 11 nucleotides matching TRBD1. The length of the CDR3 is 14 residues. V shed 6 bases and J 4 bases; nucleotides not matched to a gene: 5. The germline gives CDR1 MNHEY, CDR2 SVGAGI. CDR3 bases: TGTGCCAGCAGCAAAGGACAGGGGGCTTACGAGCAGTACTTC. Translating it yields CASSKGQGAYEQYF.

As concerns this clone: Other DNA sequences in the sample encode the same CDR3. J is TRBJ2-5 and V is TRBV9; D is tentatively TRBD1 or TRBD2 (5 bases each). The germline V and J ends were trimmed by 0 bases and 2 bases, with 8 bases remaining between them. The CDR3 spans 14 residues. CDR1 is SGDLS and CDR2 is YYNGEE in the germline V gene. In DNA form, the CDR3 reads TGTGCCAGCAGCGTAGGAGGGGTACAAGAGACCCAGTACTTC. Translating gives CASSVGGVQETQYF.

The chain carries TRBV19 and TRBJ1-4; TRBD1 agrees at 9 bases. The germline V gene encodes CDR1 LNHDA and CDR2 SQIVND (reference sequence). The CDR3 has 14 residues. The ends lost 5 bases at V and 6 bases at J; junction bases unmatched: 4. CDR3 DNA sequence: TGTGCCAGTAGTTGGACAGGGGAGGATGAAAAACTGTTTTTT. Translating it yields CASSWTGEDEKLFF.

The CDR3 coding sequence is TGTGCCTGGAGTGTACTCGGTTTAGGTCTATTAGAGACCCAGTACTTC. It encodes CAWSVLGLGLLETQYF. The V call is TRBV30, the J call TRBJ2-5; no clear D. Trimming removed 0 bases at V and 4 bases at J, with 18 bases between. The CDR3 has 16 residues. Germline V gene sequence: CDR1 GTSNPN, CDR2 SVGIG (reference sequence). The full variable domain, in which reference TRBV30 and TRBJ2-5 provide the parts outside the CDR3, is SQTIHQWPATLVQPVGSPLSLECTVEGTSNPNLYWYRQAAGRGLQLLFYSVGIGQISSEVPQNLSASRPQDRQFILSSKKLLLSDSGFYLCAWSVLGLGLLETQYFGPGTRLLVL.

The chain carries TRBV7-2 and TRBJ2-2, with unresolved D. The CDR3 extends over 14 amino acids. Trimming took off 5 bases at V and 1 base at J, with 8 bases between the two ends. Germline-derived CDR1 and CDR2 are SGHTA and FQGNSA. The CDR3 is CASSTIRNTGELFF. The CDR3 coding sequence is TGTGCCAGCAGCACGATTAGGAACACCGGGGAGCTGTTTTTT.

This rearrangement joins TRBV2 to TRBJ2-7; tentatively, D is TRBD2 (5 bases). The length of the CDR3 is 12 residues. Germline CDR1 and CDR2: SNHLY and FYNNEI. V was shortened by 6 bases and J by 3 bases, with 9 bases between the two germline ends. The CDR3 coding sequence is TGTGCCAGCAGGGAGGAGGTCTACGAGCAGTACTTC. This gives the protein CASREEVYEQYF.

The chain uses TRBV5-1 and TRBJ2-3, with 8 bases lining up with TRBD1. In germline, CDR1 is SGHRS, CDR2 YFSETQ. V shed 5 bases and J 5 bases; nucleotides not matched to a gene: 10. This CDR3 has 15 amino acids. Here the CDR3 DNA reads TGCGCCAGCAGGGGAACAGGGGGAACAATAGATACGCAGTATTTT. Translated: CASRGTGGTIDTQYF.

This sequence joins TRBV4-3 and TRBJ2-1, with 8 positions matching TRBD2. Germline V CDR1 and CDR2: LGHNA, YSLEER. The CDR3 loop spans 16 amino acids. The V gene end was trimmed by 2 bases and the J gene end by 2 bases; junction bases not matched to a gene: 5. As DNA, the CDR3 is TGCGCCAGCAGCCAACATGCGGGAGGACCCTACAATGAGCAGTTCTTC. This gives the protein CASSQHAGGPYNEQFF.

CDR3 coding DNA: TGTGCCAGCAGCTTGGCCTTTCAGACCCCCACAGATACGCAGTATTTT. Amino acids: CASSLAFQTPTDTQYF. V usage is TRBV5-4 and J usage is TRBJ2-3; D not resolved. Trimming cost V 0 bases and J 2 bases, with 13 bases left between them. This CDR3 has 16 residues. Germline assignment: CDR1 SGHNT and CDR2 YYREEE (reference sequence).